The 32 T cell receptor beta chains below all came from one sample that was sequenced in a study of molecular identifiers for immune sequencing clone quantification. TCRdb reanalysed the PCR reads using MiXCR and keeps one entry per CDR3 protein. The sample has more than 450,000 distinct CDR3 sequences; about 25% are singletons. The sample comprised naive CD8+ T cells from blood, with Jurkat cell RNA spiked in. Subset denoted: FACS-sorted CD8+CD4-CCR7+CD45RA+ naive T cells. The receptors stem from a human donor in good health. Some libraries in this study had Jurkat cell RNA spiked in.

CDR3 DNA: TGTGCCAGCAGCTTGGAGGGACAGGGGGCGACTGAAGCTTTCTTT. This codes for CASSLEGQGATEAFF. This chain joins TRBV13 and TRBJ1-1; TRBD1 agrees at 12 bases. The CDR3 length is 15 residues. Germline CDR1 and CDR2: PRHDT and FYEKMQ (reference sequence). The J segment lost 5 bases and the V segment lost 3 bases, leaving 4 bases of the junction unmatched. Full variable domain (outside the CDR3, taken from reference TRBV13 and TRBJ1-1): AAGVIQSPRHLIKEKRETATLKCYPIPRHDTVYWYQQGPGQDPQFLISFYEKMQSDKGSIPDRFSAQQFSDYHSELNMSSLELGDSALYFCASSLEGQGATEAFFGQGTRLTVV.

This clonotype has at least ten counts. The chain has TRBV6-5 and TRBJ2-3; 7 nucleotides line up with TRBD2. The CDR3 runs 15 residues. The germline gives CDR1 MNHEY, CDR2 SVGAGI. V was pared by 2 bases and J by 5 bases, with 7 bases of the junction left unmatched. The CDR3 sequence is CASSYSGIGIDTQYF. The CDR3 DNA is TGTGCCAGCAGTTACAGCGGGATCGGTATAGATACGCAGTATTTT.

V gene TRBV29-1 combines with J gene TRBJ1-2, with unresolved D. V was trimmed by 3 bases and J by 7 bases, leaving 24 bases between them. Germline CDR1 and CDR2: SQVTM and ANQGSEA. The CDR3 contains 16 residues. CDR3 sequence: CSVDDSMMTGMSGYTF. CDR3 coding DNA: TGCAGCGTTGACGACTCAATGATGACGGGCATGAGTGGCTACACCTTC.

In this sample, this clonotype turned up many times. This rearrangement joins TRBV27 to TRBJ1-1, with D perhaps TRBD1 (6 bases). The CDR3 is 14 amino acids. Germline CDR1 reads MNHEY; CDR2 reads SMNVEV (reference sequence). Deletions cut 0 bases from V and 5 bases from J, with 10 bases between. The CDR3 loop is CASSLSAGDTEAFF. In DNA, the CDR3 is TGTGCCAGCAGTTTATCGGCAGGGGATACTGAAGCTTTCTTT.

In its sample, this clonotype was seen once. This may be a read error, as it is one base from a much larger clone. The rearrangement links TRBV5-6 to TRBJ2-7, with D possibly being TRBD1 or TRBD2 (5 bases each). This CDR3 region has 14 residues. CDR1 and CDR2 from the germline V gene are SGHDT and YYEEEE. This CDR3 is CASSQGDPSYEQDF. CDR3 sequence (DNA): TGTGCCAGCAGCCAAGGGGACCCTTCCTACGAGCAGGACTTC.

This clonotype was recorded a few times. The chain carries TRBV28 and TRBJ2-3; 8 nucleotides align to TRBD2. The junction had 6 bases not matched to a gene; V was cut back by 5 bases and J by 5 bases. Germline V gene lookup returns CDR1 MDHEN and CDR2 SYDVKM. The CDR3 runs to 14 residues. The CDR3 sequence: CASSPLAGGDTQYF. Here the CDR3 DNA reads TGTGCCAGCAGTCCGCTTGCGGGAGGAGATACGCAGTATTTT. The variable domain in full, completed from reference TRBV28 and TRBJ2-3, reads DVKVTQSSRYLVKRTGEKVFLECVQDMDHENMFWYRQDPGLGLRLIYFSYDVKMKEKGDIPEGYSVSREKKERFSLILESASTNQTSMYLCASSPLAGGDTQYFGPGTRLTVL.

J is TRBJ2-1 and V is TRBV20-1; D unresolved. The CDR3 runs to 17 residues. V lost 3 bases and J 7 bases, leaving 25 bases between the germline ends. Germline CDR1 reads DFQATT; CDR2 reads SNEGSKA (reference sequence). CDR3 amino acids: CSARPVLSGLGKNEQFF. The CDR3 DNA is TGCAGTGCTAGGCCGGTTTTGTCGGGCCTGGGGAAGAATGAGCAGTTCTTC.

This chain uses TRBV12-3 or TRBV12-4 with TRBJ2-5, with unresolved D. V lost 0 bases, J lost 4 bases, and 9 bases lay in between. This CDR3 spans 14 amino acids. CDR3 loop: CASSLAGIGETQYF. Here the CDR3 DNA reads TGTGCCAGCAGTTTAGCAGGGATTGGAGAGACCCAGTACTTC.

The chain carries TRBV7-6 and TRBJ2-1; 7 positions agree with TRBD2. Germline V gene sequence: CDR1 SGHVS, CDR2 FNYEAQ. CDR3 length equals 12 residues. Losses at the gene ends were 5 bases for V and 10 bases for J; bases not matched to a gene: 5. The CDR3 reads CASSPTSWEQFF. For the CDR3, the DNA is TGTGCCAGCAGCCCGACTAGCTGGGAGCAGTTCTTC. Full variable domain (remainder filled in from reference TRBV7-6 and TRBJ2-1): GAGVSQSPRYKVTKRGQDVALRCDPISGHVSLYWYRQALGQGPEFLTYFNYEAQQDKSGLPNDRFSAERPEGSISTLTIQRTEQRDSAMYRCASSPTSWEQFFGPGTRLTVL.

This clonotype was observed many times. The V and J genes are TRBV4-1 and TRBJ2-3; 8 nucleotides agree with TRBD1. V dropped 1 base and J dropped 4; count of bases not matched to a gene: 10. The CDR3 is 17 amino acids. Germline-derived CDR1 and CDR2 are MGHRA and YSYEKL. CDR3: CASSQVHLRQGPDTQYF. The DNA of the CDR3 is TGCGCCAGCAGCCAAGTGCATTTGAGACAGGGGCCAGATACGCAGTATTTT.

Only a few counts were recorded for this clonotype. J is TRBJ2-1 and V is TRBV10-3; D is unclear. The CDR3 sequence is 12 residues long. Germline V CDR1 and CDR2: ENHRY, SYGVKD. The V and J ends lost 8 bases and 5 bases respectively, with 10 bases between them. In DNA form, the CDR3 reads TGTGCCATCGATCAAGGTAACAATGAGCAGTTCTTC. Its translation: CAIDQGNNEQFF.

This clonotype was seen just once. The chain links TRBV4-3 to TRBJ2-7, with D unresolved. Trimming took 11 bases from V and 7 from J, leaving 27 bases between them. This CDR3 spans 15 amino acids. Germline loops: CDR1 LGHNA, CDR2 YSLEER. CDR3 nucleotides: TGCGCCCGCCGCCCATCCCCCCCCTCCGGCCGGGAGCAGTACTTC. As protein: CARRPSPPSGREQYF.

V gene TRBV7-9 combines with J gene TRBJ2-1; no clear D. CDR1 SEHNR and CDR2 FQNEAQ come from the germline V gene (reference sequence). With 2 bases removed from V and 3 bases from J, the gap between germline ends came to 8 bases. The CDR3 consists of 14 residues. CDR3 sequence: CASSLTADYNEQFF. The CDR3 DNA reads TGTGCCAGCAGCTTAACGGCGGACTACAATGAGCAGTTCTTC. The variable domain in full, with the rest retrieved from reference TRBV7-9 and TRBJ2-1, is DTGVSQNPRHKITKRGQNVTFRCDPISEHNRLYWYRQTLGQGPEFLTYFQNEAQLEKSRLLSDRFSAERPKGSFSTLEIQRTEQGDSAMYLCASSLTADYNEQFFGPGTRLTVL.

This clonotype has more than one count but fewer than ten. The chain employs TRBV15 and TRBJ1-5, with D unresolved. Germline V CDR1 and CDR2: LNHNV, YYDKDF (reference sequence). There are 16 residues in the CDR3. Trimming removed 0 bases from V and 0 bases from J, with 9 bases in between. The CDR3 protein is CATSRERQYSNQPQHF. CDR3 nucleotides: TGTGCCACCAGCAGAGAAAGGCAATATAGCAATCAGCCCCAGCATTTT.

Details on this clonotype: At one boundary the junction diverges from the germline segment, which might be a read error. The chain recombines TRBV19 with TRBJ2-1; the D gene is possibly TRBD1 (6 bases). The CDR3 loop spans 14 amino acids. Germline CDR1 LNHDA, CDR2 SQIVND (reference sequence). The DNA of the CDR3 is TGTGCCAGCAGGGGCCAGGGTTCCTGCAATGAGCAGTTCTTC. It encodes CASRGQGSCNEQFF.

With respect to this clonotype: A read error may account for a junction end that differs from germline. The rearrangement joins TRBV11-2 to TRBJ1-1; D gene unclear. Looked up from germline, CDR1 is SGHAT and CDR2 is FQNNGV. The CDR3 contains 14 residues. The CDR3 sequence is CASRGVAPNTAAFF. CDR3 in DNA: TGTGCCAGCAGGGGAGTGGCCCCGAACACTGCAGCTTTCTTT.

The chain recombines TRBV11-1 with TRBJ2-7, with D unresolved. CDR3 length: 13 amino acids. V dropped 2 bases and J dropped 6 bases, with 11 bases sitting between them. Germline CDR1 SGHAT, CDR2 FQDESV (reference sequence). CDR3 protein: CASSLKQLSEQYF. The CDR3 bases are TGTGCCAGCAGCTTAAAGCAACTATCCGAGCAGTACTTC.

The V call is TRBV12-3 or TRBV12-4, the J call TRBJ1-4; D is unresolved. Trimming took off 3 bases at V and 8 bases at J, with 10 bases between the two ends. CDR3 length equals 13 residues. This CDR3 reads CASSFWPYEKLFF. The CDR3 DNA sequence: TGTGCCAGCAGTTTTTGGCCTTACGAAAAACTGTTTTTT.

The chain recombines TRBV7-2 with TRBJ1-6; no reliable D call. The V end lost 0 bases, the J end lost 0 bases, and 9 bases lay between the germline ends. CDR3 length: 17 residues. Per the germline V gene, CDR1 is SGHTA and CDR2 is FQGNSA. The CDR3 region has the DNA TGTGCCAGCAGCTTAGCGTTTCGGGACTCCTATAATTCACCCCTCCACTTT. Translating it yields CASSLAFRDSYNSPLHF.

The chain uses TRBV19 and TRBJ1-5; TRBD1 might be the D (5 bases). Germline V gives CDR1 LNHDA, CDR2 SQIVND (reference sequence). V shed 5 bases and J shed 3 bases, with 14 bases lying between them. This CDR3 has 15 residues. This CDR3 reads CASSHLTVYNQPQHF. CDR3 nucleotide sequence: TGTGCCAGTAGTCACCTGACAGTTTACAATCAGCCCCAGCATTTT.

Of note for this clonotype: One junction end disagrees with the germline gene, perhaps due to a read error. The rearrangement uses TRBV7-2 and TRBJ1-6; D may be TRBD1 (6 bases). Germline CDR1 is SGHTA and CDR2 is FQGNSA. This CDR3 is built from 14 residues. CDR3 protein: CASSYTGFNSPLHF. CDR3 nucleotides: TGTGCCAGCAGCTATACAGGGTTTAATTCACCCCTTCACTTT.

This clonotype appeared a few times. The V gene is TRBV24-1, the J gene TRBJ2-7; 7 bases agree with TRBD2. The germline V gene encodes CDR1 KGHDR and CDR2 SFDVKD. The CDR3 totals 14 residues. Trimming at V came to 4 bases and at J to 2 bases, leaving 4 bases not matched to a gene. CDR3 loop: CATSESGLAYEQYF. CDR3 DNA sequence: TGTGCCACCAGTGAATCTGGACTAGCCTACGAGCAGTACTTC.

This clonotype showed up many times. The rearrangement joins TRBV4-1 to TRBJ2-2; no definite D call. The CDR3 runs to 15 residues. Germline values: CDR1 MGHRA, CDR2 YSYEKL. The V gene lost 0 bases and the J gene lost 2 bases, with 7 bases spanning the gap. The CDR3 coding sequence is TGCGCCAGCAGCCAAGATGTACTTAACACCGGGGAGCTGTTTTTT. Protein product: CASSQDVLNTGELFF.

Notes on this clonotype: The conserved phenylalanine or tryptophan is not found at the CDR3 terminus, so this likely reflects a read error. The chain carries TRBV20-1 and TRBJ2-3; D unresolved. The germline V gene has CDR1 DFQATT and CDR2 SNEGSKA (reference sequence). V gave up 5 bases and J gave up 2 bases, with 11 bases separating them. CDR3 size: 13 residues. The CDR3 sequence is CSAPSRSTDTQYS. The DNA for the CDR3 is TGCAGTGCTCCATCCCGATCCACAGATACGCAGTATTCT.

As concerns this clonotype: An end of the junction differs from the germline gene, which may be a read error. This chain uses TRBV19 with TRBJ2-2, with TRBD2 identical over 8 bases. Germline CDR1 is LNHDA and CDR2 is SQIVND (reference sequence). CDR3 length equals 15 residues. CDR3 nucleotide sequence: TGTGCCAGTAGTATAGGGCGGGGGGCCCCCGGGGCGCTGTTTTTT. Translated, it gives CASSIGRGAPGALFF. Filled out from reference TRBV19 and TRBJ2-2, the complete variable domain reads DGGITQSPKYLFRKEGQNVTLSCEQNLNHDAMYWYRQDPGQGLRLIYYSQIVNDFQKGDIAEGYSVSREKKESFPLTVTSAQKNPTAFYLCASSIGRGAPGALFFGEGSRLTVL.

This chain links TRBV29-1 with TRBJ2-7; D gene unclear. CDR1 and CDR2 (germline): SQVTM, ANQGSEA. Trimming pared 1 base from V and 2 bases from J, leaving 9 bases between. The CDR3 is 13 amino acids. CDR3 loop: CSVEGVTTYEQYF. CDR3 in DNA: TGCAGCGTTGAAGGCGTCACCACCTACGAGCAGTACTTC.

This clonotype was recorded many times. The chain joins TRBV20-1 to TRBJ1-5, with D unresolved. CDR3 length equals 10 residues. Between the trimmed V and J ends, which lost 6 bases and 7 bases, there was a span of 7 bases. From germline, CDR1 is DFQATT and CDR2 SNEGSKA (reference sequence). The CDR3 DNA follows: TGCAGTGCGGTACGACAGCCCCAGCATTTT. The encoded protein is CSAVRQPQHF.

This clonotype occurred many times. V and J are TRBV27 and TRBJ1-5; no clear D. The length of the CDR3 is 16 residues. The V gene lost 3 bases and the J gene lost 2 bases, with 14 bases spanning the gap. Germline values: CDR1 MNHEY, CDR2 SMNVEV (reference sequence). The CDR3 protein is CASSLIPVGGNQPQHF. CDR3 sequence (DNA): TGTGCCAGCAGTTTGATACCGGTAGGCGGCAATCAGCCCCAGCATTTT.

The chain is built from TRBV18 and TRBJ2-5; D is unresolved. The length of the CDR3 is 15 residues. Trimming pared 3 bases from V and 2 bases from J, leaving 13 bases between. Germline CDR1 and CDR2: KGHSH and LQKENI. For the CDR3, the DNA is TGTGCCAGCTCACCCTTGATAACTCCACAAGAGACCCAGTACTTC. Translated: CASSPLITPQETQYF.

This clonotype was seen only a few times. The CDR3 loop reads CASSFGLHQPQHF. The CDR3 region has the DNA TGTGCCAGCAGCTTCGGCCTCCATCAGCCCCAGCATTTT. The chain combines TRBV5-6 with TRBJ1-5; D gene ambiguous. The V and J ends lost 2 bases and 5 bases respectively, with 8 bases between them. Looked up from germline, CDR1 is SGHDT and CDR2 is YYEEEE. This CDR3 is built from 13 residues.

This clonotype showed up many times. This chain links TRBV10-2 with TRBJ1-1; 9 bases are a match to TRBD1. CDR1 WSHSY and CDR2 SAAADI come from the germline V gene. CDR3 length equals 15 residues. Trimming took 7 bases from V and 6 from J; bases not matched to a gene: 12. The CDR3 sequence is CASIVGDREIPEAFF. DNA of the CDR3: TGCGCCAGCATAGTTGGGGACAGGGAGATACCTGAAGCTTTCTTT.

This clonotype was observed a handful of times. V and J are TRBV20-1 and TRBJ2-2, with 7 bases lining up with TRBD1. This CDR3 region has 15 residues. Germline assignment: CDR1 DFQATT and CDR2 SNEGSKA (reference sequence). V dropped 4 bases and J dropped 0; count of bases not matched to a gene: 5. The CDR3 protein is CSAKTGTANTGELFF. CDR3 coding DNA: TGCAGTGCTAAGACCGGGACAGCGAACACCGGGGAGCTGTTTTTT.